This T cell receptor (beta chain) was identified in a study of immune cell composition in non-small cell lung cancer. Across the whole study: Most cases were lung adenocarcinoma or squamous cell carcinoma. Study-level results: TIL tumour reactivity correlated with maximal tumour-associated clone frequency in adenocarcinoma.

Only in-frame clones appear in the TCRdb table, and some are missing; sequencing was by immunoSEQ multiplex PCR. The table has about 4,300 clones, roughly 79% seen once; the top ten hold approximately 10%. This clone has more than one count but fewer than ten. Its specificity is not known. Frozen unsorted single-cell suspensions supplied the genomic DNA. Sequencing was done on a sample of lung tumor tissue. The TCR sequence derives from a human donor with non-small cell lung cancer.

CDR3 region: CASRTTGPGELFF. The CDR3 nucleotides are TGTGCCAGCAGGACGACAGGGCCCGGGGAGCTGTTTTTT. The chain employs TRBV6-1 and TRBJ2-2; 7 bases fit TRBD1. The germline V gene encodes CDR1 MNHNS and CDR2 SASEGT. The CDR3 has 13 residues. J was trimmed by 6 bases and V by 6 bases; bases with no gene match: 4.